This T cell receptor (beta chain) was sequenced in a study of T cell changes during pregnancy in multiple sclerosis. The assay was immunoSEQ multiplex PCR, and TCRdb's table has in-frame clones only and misses some. The sample includes tens of thousands of clones, roughly 92% of them seen just once. The receptor comes from a female donor in good health, enrolled as a control in a pregnancy study. Source: peripheral blood, taken in the third trimester of pregnancy.

The CDR3 nucleotides are TGTGCCAGCAGCTCCCAGGGTTGGGGCACAGATACGCAGTATTTT. It is translated as CASSSQGWGTDTQYF. The V and J genes are TRBV7-2 and TRBJ2-3; the D gene is possibly TRBD1 (5 bases). The germline V gene encodes CDR1 SGHTA and CDR2 FQGNSA. Trimming removed 4 bases at V and 1 base at J, with 12 bases between. The CDR3 is 15 amino acids.